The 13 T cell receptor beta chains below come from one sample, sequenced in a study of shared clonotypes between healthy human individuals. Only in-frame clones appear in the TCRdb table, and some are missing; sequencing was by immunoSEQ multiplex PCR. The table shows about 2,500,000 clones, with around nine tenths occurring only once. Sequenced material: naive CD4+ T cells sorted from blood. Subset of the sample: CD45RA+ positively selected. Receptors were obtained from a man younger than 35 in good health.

CDR3 residues: CAISGPVGNEQFF. The CDR3, as DNA: TGTGCCATCAGCGGCCCCGTCGGGAATGAGCAGTTCTTC. V gene TRBV10-3 combines with J gene TRBJ2-1; no clear D. CDR1 is ENHRY and CDR2 is SYGVKD in the germline V gene. CDR3 length: 13 residues. V lost 6 bases and J lost 7, with 13 bases in between.

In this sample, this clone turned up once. The CDR3 spells CASSSRYRDRGGNEQFF. CDR3 coding DNA: TGCGCCAGCAGCTCCCGATACAGGGACAGGGGTGGGAATGAGCAGTTCTTC. The J gene is TRBJ2-1, the V gene TRBV5-1; TRBD1 matches at 10 bases. Trimming removed 3 bases from V and 7 bases from J; junction bases left unmatched: 13. Germline V CDR1 and CDR2: SGHRS, YFSETQ. The length of the CDR3 is 17 residues.

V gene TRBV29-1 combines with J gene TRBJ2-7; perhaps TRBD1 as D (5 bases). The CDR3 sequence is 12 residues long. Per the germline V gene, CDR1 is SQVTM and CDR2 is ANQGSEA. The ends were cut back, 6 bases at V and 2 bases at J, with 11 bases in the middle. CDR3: CSVATETYEQYF. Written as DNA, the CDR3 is TGCAGCGTAGCGACAGAGACCTACGAGCAGTACTTC.

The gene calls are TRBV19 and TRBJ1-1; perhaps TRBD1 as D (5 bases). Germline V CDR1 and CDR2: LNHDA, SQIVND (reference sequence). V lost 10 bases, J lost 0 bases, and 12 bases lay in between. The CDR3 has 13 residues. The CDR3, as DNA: TGTGCCACCCAGGCGGGGCTGAACACTGAAGCTTTCTTT. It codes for CATQAGLNTEAFF. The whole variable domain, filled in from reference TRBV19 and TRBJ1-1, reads DGGITQSPKYLFRKEGQNVTLSCEQNLNHDAMYWYRQDPGQGLRLIYYSQIVNDFQKGDIAEGYSVSREKKESFPLTVTSAQKNPTAFYLCATQAGLNTEAFFGQGTRLTVV.

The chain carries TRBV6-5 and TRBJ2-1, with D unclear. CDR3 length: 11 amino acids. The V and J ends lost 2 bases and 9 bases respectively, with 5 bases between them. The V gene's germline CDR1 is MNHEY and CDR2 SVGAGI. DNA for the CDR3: TGTGCCAGCAGTTACGAGCGTGAGCAGTTCTTC. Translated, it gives CASSYEREQFF.

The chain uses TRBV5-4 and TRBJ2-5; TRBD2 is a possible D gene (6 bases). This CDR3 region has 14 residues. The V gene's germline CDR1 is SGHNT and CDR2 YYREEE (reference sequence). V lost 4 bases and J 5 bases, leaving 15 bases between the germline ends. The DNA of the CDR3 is TGTGCCAGCAGCGGGGGGACTCCTTTGGAGACCCAGTACTTC. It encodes CASSGGTPLETQYF.

CDR3 region: CASRRSSGTKESFF. CDR3 bases: TGTGCCAGCAGACGCTCCTCCGGGACGAAGGAGTCGTTCTTC. The chain is built from TRBV27 and TRBJ2-1; D possibly uses TRBD1 or TRBD2 (5 bases each). The CDR3 has 14 residues. Germline values: CDR1 MNHEY, CDR2 SMNVEV (reference sequence). The V and J ends lost 6 bases and 15 bases respectively, with 24 bases between them.

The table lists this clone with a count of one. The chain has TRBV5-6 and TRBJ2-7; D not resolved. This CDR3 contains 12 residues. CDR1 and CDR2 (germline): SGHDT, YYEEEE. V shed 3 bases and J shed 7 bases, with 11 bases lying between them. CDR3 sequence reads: CASSSRIGEQYF. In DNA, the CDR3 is TGTGCCAGCAGCTCCCGCATAGGGGAGCAGTACTTC.

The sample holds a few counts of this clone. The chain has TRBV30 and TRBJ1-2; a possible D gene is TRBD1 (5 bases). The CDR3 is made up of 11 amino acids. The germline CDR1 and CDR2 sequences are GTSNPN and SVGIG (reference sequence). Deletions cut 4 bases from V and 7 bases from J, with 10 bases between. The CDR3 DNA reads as TGTGCCTGGACGTTAGGGGTTGGCTACACCTTC. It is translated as CAWTLGVGYTF.

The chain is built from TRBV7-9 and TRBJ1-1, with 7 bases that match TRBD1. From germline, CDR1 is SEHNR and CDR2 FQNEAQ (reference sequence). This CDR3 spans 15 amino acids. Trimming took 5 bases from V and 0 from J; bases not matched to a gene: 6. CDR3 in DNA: TGTGCCAGCAGCCAACAGGGGACCCTGAACACTGAAGCTTTCTTT. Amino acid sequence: CASSQQGTLNTEAFF.

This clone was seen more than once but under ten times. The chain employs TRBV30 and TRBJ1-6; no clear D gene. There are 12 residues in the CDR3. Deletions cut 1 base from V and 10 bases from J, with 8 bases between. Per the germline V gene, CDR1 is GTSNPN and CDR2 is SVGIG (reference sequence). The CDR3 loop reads CAWSARPSPLHF. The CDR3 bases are TGTGCCTGGAGTGCCAGACCCTCACCCCTCCACTTT.

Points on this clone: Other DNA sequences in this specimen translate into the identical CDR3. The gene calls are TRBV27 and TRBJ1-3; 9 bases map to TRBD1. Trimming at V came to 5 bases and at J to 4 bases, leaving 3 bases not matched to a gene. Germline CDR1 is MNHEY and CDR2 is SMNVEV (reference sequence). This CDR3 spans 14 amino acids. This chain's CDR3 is CASSRQGGGNTIYF. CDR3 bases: TGTGCCAGCAGTCGACAGGGGGGGGGAAACACCATATATTTT.

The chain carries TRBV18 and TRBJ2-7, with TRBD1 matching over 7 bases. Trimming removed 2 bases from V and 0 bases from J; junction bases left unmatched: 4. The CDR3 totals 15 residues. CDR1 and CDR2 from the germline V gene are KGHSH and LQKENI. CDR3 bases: TGTGCCAGCTCACCAAATTGGGACAGCTCCTACGAGCAGTACTTC. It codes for CASSPNWDSSYEQYF.